The clone carrying this T cell receptor beta chain was observed a few times. The target antigen is unknown. Construction of TCR beta libraries was performed using quantitative 5'-RACE with molecular barcodes. TCRdb passed the 5' RACE reads through MiXCR, listing each CDR3 protein once. This repertoire shows some 840,000 distinct CDR3 sequences, 10% to 15% found once; its top ten account for 0.45% to 0.6%. This entry comes from a study of CD8 T cells in ankylosing spondylitis. Study conclusions and caveats: Clones linked to disease were reported to show significant enrichment in matched ankylosing spondylitis synovial fluid. One TCR beta motif, made up of eight or nine highly homologous variants, appeared characteristic of ankylosing spondylitis blood. Within peripheral blood, clones linked to disease were CD8+ and relatively rare.

The CDR3 has 14 residues. Unmatched junction bases numbered 3, after V lost 3 bases and J lost 1 base. Per the germline V gene, CDR1 is LGHNA and CDR2 is YNFKEQ. Sequenced input: blood, either unsorted or a sorted T cell fraction (not recorded which). This sequence originates from a male donor with ankylosing spondylitis. The rearrangement joins TRBV4-2 to TRBJ2-7, with 7 positions matching TRBD2. The CDR3 DNA is TGTGCCAGCAGCCACCAGCGGGGTTCCTACGAGCAGTACTTC. It is translated as CASSHQRGSYEQYF.